This record covers a single TCR beta chain. Here immunoSEQ multiplex PCR was the method, and the copy in TCRdb shows in-frame clones only, minus some. This sample has a few thousand clones; 70% to 85% occur once, and the top ten carry about 14%. This record belongs to a study of coeliac disease. The receptor was derived from a human donor without celiac disease. The sample comprised lymphocytes from the gut lamina propria.

The CDR3 loop is CASTPRGTGGDEQYF. CDR3 DNA: TGTGCCAGCACCCCACGTGGGACAGGGGGCGACGAGCAGTACTTC. The V and J genes are TRBV11-2 and TRBJ2-7, with 12 positions matching TRBD1. The CDR3 loop spans 15 amino acids. V lost 7 bases to trimming and J lost 5 bases; unmatched junction nucleotides: 9. Germline V gene lookup returns CDR1 SGHAT and CDR2 FQNNGV.